This note documents a single TCR beta chain sequence. Its antigen has not been determined. The sample holds no much larger clone one base away, and base qualities are not on file. Peripheral blood CD8+ and CD4+ T cells from healthy donors, Susac syndrome patients and multiple sclerosis patients were profiled by high-throughput TCR beta sequencing. The multiple sclerosis controls were treatment-naive patients whose relapsing-remitting disease, either stable or active, fulfilled the revised McDonald criteria. Bulk CD8+ and CD4+ T cells were purified by magnetic negative isolation, while CD8+ TEMRA cells were enriched using FACS. Blood was drawn into EDTA tubes, processed within 24 hours, and PBMCs were isolated by density gradient centrifugation. PBMCs intended for TCR sequencing were frozen in liquid nitrogen and were later thawed in a 37 degrees C water bath. Purity of sorted or isolated CD4+, CD8+ and CD8+ TEMRA cells was at least 90%.

Between the V and J ends, shortened by 4 bases and 0 bases respectively, the junction contains 13 bases. Including cysteine and phenylalanine, the CDR3 has 15 amino acids. The retained sequence is limited to the CDR3, 45 bases, with the frame set at the first base. These data come from a study of CD8 T cells in Susac syndrome (dated by TCRdb to about 2019). Study-level background: Repertoire sequencing was used to test whether CD8+ T cell activation and differentiation in Susac syndrome was antigen driven. Clonality of the CD8+ T cell repertoire was compared between roughly twelve healthy donors, approximately 14 Susac syndrome patients and some 15 multiple sclerosis patients.

RNA was extracted with the RNeasy kit and roughly 0.45 to 1 ug was reverse transcribed using random hexamers. The immunoSEQ multiplex PCR assay, covering 54 Vbeta and 13 Jbeta segments, was used to amplify TCR beta CDR3 regions. PCR amplification bias was corrected using a synthetic template baseline for primer optimization and computational correction. The original methods were these. Only productive sequences were kept, with reads annotated to V, D and J genes according to IMGT and analyzed in immunoSEQ Analyzer. To calculate clonality, Shannon entropy was normalized by log2 of the number of productive unique sequences and then subtracted from one. Public and private clones were assessed among the 100 most prevalent clones of each patient and control. Clones were defined as Susac-specific if absent from the healthy and MS cohorts, from 1052 published viral clones and from other ImmuneACCESS disease sequences. In TCRdb, the public reads were trimmed at Q25 with fastp and aligned with MiXCR, with productive beta chains retained. All rows with the same CDR3 protein become a single entry with the most common DNA and genes. The V and J calls here are based on TCRdb, not the publication. This sample comprises under 550,000 distinct CDR3 sequences, approximately 89% of them detected only once. The top ten clonotypes cover 0.09% to 0.15% of the sample.

The paper as a whole reports these results and caveats: The study acknowledged that relatively few individuals were included in the TCR sequencing and HLA analysis.

The source of this sequence is a human donor with multiple sclerosis. The sequence links TRBV12-3 or TRBV12-4 to TRBJ2-7; D gene: possibly TRBD1, on 6 matching bases. Material for sequencing was CD8+ T cells from PBMCs. The DNA is as follows: TGTGCCAGCAGTTCCCGGGACACTGGCTCCTACGAGCAGTACTTC. It codes for CASSSRDTGSYEQYF.